This T cell receptor beta chain was captured in a study of blood T cell repertoires in COVID-19. Study in general: COVID-19 samples collected from the United States, Italy and Spain covered acute and convalescent phases. PBMCs, B-cell-depleted T cells, or T cells provided the cDNA or gDNA that made up the material.

The data were produced by immunoSEQ multiplex PCR, yet TCRdb's version contains in-frame clones alone and is incomplete. The sample carries just over 300,000 clones, roughly 90% recorded once. CDR3 length equals 13 residues. V was pared by 1 base and J by 6 bases, with 6 bases between. In germline, CDR1 is LGHDT, CDR2 YNNKEL (reference sequence). Sample: peripheral blood. This clonotype originated in a woman under 40 with COVID-19, enrolled during active disease. The V and J genes are TRBV3-1 (or the pseudogene TRBV3-2) and TRBJ2-2; TRBD1 might be the D (5 bases). CDR3 sequence: CASSQGTSGELFF. The CDR3 DNA sequence: TGTGCCAGCAGCCAAGGGACATCCGGGGAGCTGTTTTTT.